The 23 T cell receptor beta chains reported below all come from one sample, sequenced in a study of cytomegalovirus exposure and HLA in healthy donors. PCR was performed using 60 Vbeta and 13 Jbeta primers. Method: immunoSEQ multiplex PCR; TCRdb's copy keeps in-frame clones and lacks some. The data contain some 57,000 clones, 65% to 80% of them singletons. The specimen sequenced was PBMCs. These receptors were obtained from a woman aged 25 to 45 in good health and CMV-seronegative.

Notes on this clone: The junction departs from the called germline gene at one end, perhaps through a read error. The chain links TRBV27 to TRBJ2-1; 8 bases are shared with TRBD2. This CDR3 is built from 16 residues. Germline CDR1 and CDR2: MNHEY and SMNVEV (reference sequence). This CDR3 is CASSGGRGASFNEQFF. Written as DNA, the CDR3 is TGTGCCAGCAGCGGAGGGCGGGGGGCCTCCTTCAATGAGCAGTTCTTC.

This clone appeared a few times. One end of the junction fails to match germline, which may point to a read error. This chain uses TRBV7-7 with TRBJ2-5; D possibly corresponds to TRBD2 (6 bases). Germline-derived CDR1 and CDR2 are SSHAT and FNYEAQ (reference sequence). The CDR3 totals 15 residues. CDR3 nucleotide sequence: TGTGCTAGCAGCTCAGGACTAACTCTCGGAGAGACCCAGTACTTC. Protein: CASSSGLTLGETQYF. Variable domain in full (rest from reference TRBV7-7 and TRBJ2-5): GAGVSQSPRYKVTKRGQDVTLRCDPISSHATLYWYQQALGQGPEFLTYFNYEAQPDKSGLPSDRFSAERPEGSISTLTIQRTEQRDSAMYRCASSSGLTLGETQYFGPGTRLLVL.

DNA for the CDR3: TGTGCCAGCAGTTCCACAGGCGCAGATACGCAGTATTTT. Translated, it gives CASSSTGADTQYF. The rearrangement links TRBV6-5 to TRBJ2-3; possibly TRBD1 for D (5 bases). Trimming took 4 bases from V and 4 from J, leaving 9 bases between them. The CDR3 is 13 amino acids. Germline V gives CDR1 MNHEY, CDR2 SVGAGI.

The rearrangement uses TRBV7-9 and TRBJ2-4, with D perhaps matching TRBD2 (6 bases). V was clipped by 4 bases and J by 1 base, with 8 bases between them. The germline gives CDR1 SEHNR, CDR2 FQNEAQ (reference sequence). The CDR3 spans 14 residues. In DNA form, the CDR3 reads TGTGCCAGCAGCTGGGAGGCGGCCAAAAACATTCAGTACTTC. Translation gives CASSWEAAKNIQYF.

Of note for this clone: At one of its ends the junction is not consistent with the germline gene, which may arise from a read error. This chain joins TRBV7-9 and TRBJ1-2; TRBD1 might be the D (6 bases). This CDR3 has 12 residues. Germline-derived CDR1 and CDR2 are SEHNR and FQNEAQ (reference sequence). CDR3 sequence reads: CSSSFGQSGYTF. In nucleotides, the CDR3 is TGTTCCAGCAGCTTCGGACAGTCCGGCTACACCTTC.

This chain connects TRBV5-4 to TRBJ2-6; TRBD2 is a possible D gene (5 bases). The CDR3 runs to 17 residues. V dropped 2 bases and J dropped 2 bases, with 14 bases sitting between them. Germline V gene data show CDR1 as SGHNT and CDR2 as YYREEE (reference sequence). The chain's CDR3 is CASSFPSERAGANVLTF. The CDR3 nucleotides are TGTGCCAGCAGCTTTCCGTCGGAGAGGGCTGGGGCCAACGTCCTGACTTTC.

V and J are TRBV19 and TRBJ1-4; weak D call: TRBD1 (6 bases). Germline V lookup: CDR1 LNHDA, CDR2 SQIVND (reference sequence). The CDR3 totals 15 residues. Between the trimmed V and J ends, which lost 1 base and 6 bases, there was a span of 12 bases. CDR3 sequence (DNA): TGTGCCAGTAGTATAGCCCAGGGGTCTTATGAAAAACTGTTTTTT. Translation gives CASSIAQGSYEKLFF.

The V gene is TRBV10-3, the J gene TRBJ2-7; 7 positions agree with TRBD1. Trimming removed 6 bases from V and 4 bases from J; junction bases left unmatched: 6. Germline CDR1 ENHRY, CDR2 SYGVKD. The CDR3 spans 13 residues. CDR3 DNA sequence: TGTGCCATCAGGCCTGAGGACAGGTACGAGCAGTACGTC. Translation gives CAIRPEDRYEQYV.

This chain connects TRBV29-1 to TRBJ2-1; unclear D gene. Trimming took off 4 bases at V and 7 bases at J, with 11 bases between the two ends. CDR1 is SQVTM, CDR2 ANQGSEA, per germline. There are 12 residues in the CDR3. The CDR3 coding sequence is TGCAGCGTTGGCCAACTACTAAATGAGCAGTTCTTC. It codes for CSVGQLLNEQFF.

Points on this clone: Its ends do not fully match the called genes, so a read error is possible. The J gene is TRBJ1-5, the V gene TRBV19; D ambiguous. The CDR3 totals 12 residues. Germline V gene sequence: CDR1 LNHDA, CDR2 SQIVND (reference sequence). CDR3 residues: CASRIADQPQHF. Here the CDR3 DNA reads TGTGCCAGTAGGATAGCCGATCAGCCCCAGCATTTT.

The chain recombines TRBV7-2 with TRBJ2-1; TRBD2 is a possible D gene (5 bases). Trimming took off 5 bases at V and 3 bases at J, with 17 bases between the two ends. From germline, CDR1 is SGHTA and CDR2 FQGNSA. The CDR3 spans 16 residues. CDR3 in amino acids: CASSPLAAGLYNEQFF. CDR3 sequence (DNA): TGTGCCAGCAGCCCTCTCGCGGCGGGCCTCTACAATGAGCAGTTCTTC.

The CDR3 reads CACSGQTSYEQYF. The CDR3 DNA follows: TGTGCCTGCTCGGGACAGACCTCCTACGAGCAGTACTTC. The chain carries TRBV30 and TRBJ2-7, with 7 bases aligning to TRBD1. From germline, CDR1 is GTSNPN and CDR2 SVGIG (reference sequence). After removal of 6 bases from V and 0 bases from J, the junction contained 5 bases not matched to a gene. The CDR3 is made up of 13 amino acids.

The gene calls are TRBV6-7 and TRBJ2-7; D possibly corresponds to TRBD1 (5 bases). TRBV6-7 is sorted into the ORF group, with uncertain function. The CDR3 length is 14 residues. Trimming removed 7 bases at V and 2 bases at J, with 15 bases between. CDR3 in amino acids: CASTLSGYPYEQYV. The DNA of the CDR3 is TGTGCCAGCACCCTATCAGGGTACCCCTACGAGCAGTACGTC.

V is TRBV5-6 and J is TRBJ2-7; TRBD2 is a possible D gene (6 bases). Trimming removed 4 bases at V and 6 bases at J, with 17 bases between. The CDR3 is 14 residues long. Germline CDR1 SGHDT, CDR2 YYEEEE. CDR3 sequence: CASSRLGGEIEQYF. The CDR3 DNA sequence: TGTGCCAGCAGCCGCCTCGGAGGGGAAATCGAGCAGTACTTC. The entire variable domain, with the rest obtained from reference TRBV5-6 and TRBJ2-7, is as follows: DAGVTQSPTHLIKTRGQQVTLRCSPKSGHDTVSWYQQALGQGPQFIFQYYEEEERQRGNFPDRFSGHQFPNYSSELNVNALLLGDSALYLCASSRLGGEIEQYFGPGTRLTVT.

This clone appeared once. The CDR3 loop reads CASSERARGLGDYGYTF. In DNA form, the CDR3 reads TGTGCCAGCAGTGAAAGGGCCAGGGGGCTAGGTGACTATGGCTACACCTTC. The chain recombines TRBV2 with TRBJ1-2; TRBD1 matches 8 bases. Germline V gene sequence: CDR1 SNHLY, CDR2 FYNNEI. The CDR3 totals 17 residues. Unmatched junction bases numbered 11, after V lost 2 bases and J lost 3 bases.

The chain is built from TRBV5-8 and TRBJ1-2; 7 bases fit TRBD1. V shed 2 bases and J 0 bases; nucleotides not matched to a gene: 4. Germline V gives CDR1 SGHTS, CDR2 YDEGEE. The CDR3 has 15 residues. The CDR3 region is CASSLRQGSNYGYTF. The CDR3, as DNA: TGTGCCAGCAGCTTAAGACAGGGTTCTAACTATGGCTACACCTTC.

The chain uses TRBV7-7 and TRBJ2-2, with unresolved D. The CDR3 has 12 amino acids. The V and J ends lost 5 bases and 9 bases respectively, with 10 bases between them. Germline V gene lookup returns CDR1 SSHAT and CDR2 FNYEAQ (reference sequence). The CDR3 DNA is TGTGCCAGCAGCCCTGCCTCTAGGGAGCTGTTTTTT. Its protein product is CASSPASRELFF.

The J gene is TRBJ1-1, the V gene TRBV7-2; D might be TRBD1 (6 bases). This CDR3 spans 17 amino acids. Trimming stripped 1 base from V and 1 base from J, with 16 bases between. Germline CDR1 is SGHTA and CDR2 is FQGNSA. CDR3 region: CASSLGFGGARNTEAFF. The CDR3 nucleotides read TGTGCCAGCAGCTTAGGTTTTGGGGGCGCGAGGAACACTGAAGCTTTCTTT.

The V and J genes are TRBV7-3 and TRBJ1-2, with 12 bases identical to TRBD1. Germline CDR1 reads SGHTA; CDR2 reads FQGTGA. This CDR3 comprises 15 residues. The V segment lost 2 bases and the J segment 8 bases; nucleotides outside the gene matches: 6. CDR3 loop: CASSLGGTGGGGYTF. CDR3 nucleotides: TGTGCCAGCAGCTTAGGGGGGACAGGGGGCGGAGGCTACACCTTC. The whole variable domain, remainder taken from reference TRBV7-3 and TRBJ1-2, is GAGVSQTPSNKVTEKGKYVELRCDPISGHTALYWYRQSLGQGPEFLIYFQGTGAADDSGLPNDRFFAVRPEGSVSTLKIQRTERGDSAVYLCASSLGGTGGGGYTFGSGTRLTVV.

The chain employs TRBV6-5 and TRBJ2-2, with 7 bases matching TRBD2. There are 16 residues in the CDR3. Germline V CDR1 and CDR2: MNHEY, SVGAGI. After removal of 2 bases from V and 5 bases from J, the junction contained 8 bases not matched to a gene. The CDR3 region is CASSYGGGRHTGELFF. CDR3 nucleotides: TGTGCCAGCAGTTACGGTGGCGGGAGACATACCGGGGAGCTGTTTTTT.

The chain is built from TRBV6-1 and TRBJ2-7; TRBD2 matches 7 bases. CDR1 and CDR2 from the germline V gene are MNHNS and SASEGT. This CDR3 spans 14 amino acids. The V segment lost 6 bases and the J segment 0 bases; nucleotides outside the gene matches: 5. Written as DNA, the CDR3 is TGTGCCAGCAGGCCCACGGGGGGCTCCTACGAGCAGTACGTC. It encodes CASRPTGGSYEQYV.

This chain joins TRBV5-1 and TRBJ2-5, with 7 positions matching TRBD2. Germline V lookup: CDR1 SGHRS, CDR2 YFSETQ. The CDR3 runs to 16 residues. With V trimmed by 0 bases and J by 4 bases, 9 bases remained unmatched. DNA of the CDR3: TGCGCCAGCAGCTTGGATGGGCGGGGGACGGGAGAGACCCAGTACTTC. It translates to CASSLDGRGTGETQYF.

This clone was seen a single time. The chain uses TRBV27 and TRBJ2-3, with TRBD2 matching 12 bases. Germline V gene data show CDR1 as MNHEY and CDR2 as SMNVEV (reference sequence). The ends lost 4 bases at V and 5 bases at J; junction bases unmatched: 7. The CDR3 is 16 amino acids. CDR3 loop: CASSSPSGRAGDTQYF. The CDR3 DNA is TGTGCCAGCAGTTCGCCTAGCGGGAGGGCAGGAGATACGCAGTATTTT.